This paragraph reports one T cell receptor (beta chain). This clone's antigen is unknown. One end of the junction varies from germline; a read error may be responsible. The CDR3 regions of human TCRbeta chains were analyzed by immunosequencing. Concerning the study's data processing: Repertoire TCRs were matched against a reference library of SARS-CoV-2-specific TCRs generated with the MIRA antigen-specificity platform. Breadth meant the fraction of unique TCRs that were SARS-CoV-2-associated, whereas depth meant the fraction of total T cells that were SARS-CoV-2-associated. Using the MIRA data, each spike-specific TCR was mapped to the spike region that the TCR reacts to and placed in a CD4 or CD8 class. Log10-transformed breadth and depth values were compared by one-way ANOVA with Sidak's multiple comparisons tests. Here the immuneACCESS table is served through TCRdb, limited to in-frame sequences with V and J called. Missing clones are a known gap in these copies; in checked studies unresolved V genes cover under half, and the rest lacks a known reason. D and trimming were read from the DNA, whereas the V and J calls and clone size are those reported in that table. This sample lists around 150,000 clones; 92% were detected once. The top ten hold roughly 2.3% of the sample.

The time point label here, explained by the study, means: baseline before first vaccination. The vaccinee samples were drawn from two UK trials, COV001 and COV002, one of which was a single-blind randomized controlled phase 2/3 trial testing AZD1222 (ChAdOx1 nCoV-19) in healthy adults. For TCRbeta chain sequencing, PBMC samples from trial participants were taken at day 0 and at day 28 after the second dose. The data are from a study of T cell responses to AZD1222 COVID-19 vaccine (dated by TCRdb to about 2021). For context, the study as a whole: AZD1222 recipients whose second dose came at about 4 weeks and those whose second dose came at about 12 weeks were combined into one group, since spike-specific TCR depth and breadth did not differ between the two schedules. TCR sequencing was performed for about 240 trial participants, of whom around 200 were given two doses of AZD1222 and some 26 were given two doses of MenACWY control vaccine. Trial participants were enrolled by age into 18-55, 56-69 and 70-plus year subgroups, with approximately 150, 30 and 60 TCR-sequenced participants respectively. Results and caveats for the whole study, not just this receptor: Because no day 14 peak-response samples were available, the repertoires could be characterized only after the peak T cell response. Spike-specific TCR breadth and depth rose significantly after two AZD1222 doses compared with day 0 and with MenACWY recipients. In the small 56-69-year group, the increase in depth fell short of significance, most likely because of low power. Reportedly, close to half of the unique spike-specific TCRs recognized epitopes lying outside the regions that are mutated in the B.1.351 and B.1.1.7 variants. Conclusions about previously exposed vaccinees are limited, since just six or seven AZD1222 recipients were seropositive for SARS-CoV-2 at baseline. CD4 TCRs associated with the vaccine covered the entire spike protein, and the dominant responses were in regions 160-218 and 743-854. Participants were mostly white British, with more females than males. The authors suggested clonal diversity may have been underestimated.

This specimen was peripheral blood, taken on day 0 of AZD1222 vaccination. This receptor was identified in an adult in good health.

CDR3 protein: CASSSLSPGTSAWF. The sequenced DNA: TGTGCCAGCAGCTCTTTGAGCCCTGGGACGTCGGCGTGGTTC. Recombination linked TRBV7-9 to TRBJ2-4; the D gene is possibly TRBD1 or TRBD2, each agreeing over 5 bases. The germline V gene (reference sequence) supplies CDR1 SEHNR and CDR2 FQNEAQ. Including cysteine and phenylalanine, the CDR3 has 14 amino acids. The retained sequence is limited to the CDR3, 42 bases, with the frame set at the first base.